The source of this T cell receptor beta chain is a study of shared clonotypes between healthy human individuals. Points from the study as a whole: Tissues were not sampled, only blood, and their repertoires likely differ. Deeper or shallower sequencing was expected to change how clonotypes are shared among donors.

Several immunoSEQ plates received, in even portions, the genomic DNA of each subset. Source study methods: Junction-only immunoSEQ data arrived without quality scores, meaning filtering differed. Method: immunoSEQ multiplex PCR; TCRdb's copy keeps in-frame clones and lacks some. V and J calls and clone size are given by that table; D and trimming were obtained from the DNA. Of fewer than 700,000 clones listed, roughly 79% are singletons. A word on this clone: Its antigen is unknown.

The germline CDR1 and CDR2 sequences are MNHNY and SVGAGI (reference sequence). Unmatched junction bases numbered 2, after V lost 5 bases and J lost 5 bases. The CDR3 contains 13 residues. The material sequenced was PBMCs. The chain recombines TRBV6-6 with TRBJ1-4; 7 bases are shared with TRBD1. The receptor's source is a woman in her forties in good health. Some clones in this sample may be carry-over from other donors' samples. The CDR3 sequence: CASSRDRNEKLFF. Written as DNA, the CDR3 is TGTGCCAGCAGTCGGGACAGAAATGAAAAACTGTTTTTT.